This T cell receptor (beta chain) came from a study of spatial heterogeneity in lung cancer. Study-wide background: Counts of TCR transcripts in tumor regions tracked strongly with a T cell module score that came from matched bulk RNA-seq. Overall study findings and caveats: Within tumors, counts of expanded alpha and beta TCRs tracked tumor mutation counts. Coverage estimated for tumor T cells reached around 6.3% for alpha chains and roughly 13% for beta chains.

Via MiXCR, TCRdb re-called the 5' RACE reads, giving one row per CDR3 protein. The sample shows around 95,000 distinct CDR3 sequences, nearly 4.5% of them seen only once. Trimming shortened V by 6 bases and J by 2 bases, and 14 bases separated the two germline ends. The CDR3 length is 15 residues. Germline V gives CDR1 MNHNS, CDR2 SASEGT. As for time point: sample taken at primary tumor resection. The cohort: over 70 early-stage, untreated non-small cell lung cancer patients. Whole RNA, which was extracted from tumor, nontumor lung tissue or frozen PBMC, was sequenced without any cell sorting. This clonotype was detected a few times. Its antigen is not identified.

The starting material was lung tumor tissue, obtained at surgery. The rearrangement uses TRBV6-1 and TRBJ2-1; no definite D call. The sequence was obtained from a male donor with early-stage non-small cell lung cancer. The CDR3 nucleotides are TGTGCCAGCAGAAACTCCGGCACCCCCTACAATGAGCAGTTCTTC. Its protein product is CASRNSGTPYNEQFF.